One sample yielded the 21 T cell receptor beta chains listed below, sequenced in a study of post-analysis software for immune sequencing data (dated by TCRdb to about 2015). Libraries were built with PCR. Sequenced on an Illumina HiSeq 2500. Unique molecular identifiers were incorporated into TCR beta cDNA libraries to reduce PCR and sequencing biases. In-frame beta chains were kept once TCRdb had trimmed the public reads at Q25 with fastp and called clones with MiXCR. All rows with the same CDR3 protein become a single entry with the most common DNA and genes. The sample contains approximately 690,000 distinct CDR3 sequences, 59% of them found a single time. The ten largest account for around 11% of the sample. Paper-wide results and their limitations: A handful of TRBV segments, including TRBV5-6, TRBV5-1 and TRBV20-1, were significantly more frequent in patients than controls.

Their antigen targets remain unknown. The sample was blood. The receptors come from a girl aged 2 to 9 with multiple sclerosis.

V is TRBV12-3 or TRBV12-4 and J is TRBJ2-2; 8 bases align to TRBD2. There are 16 residues in the CDR3. V trimming: 5 bases; J trimming: 1 base; junction bases outside the gene matches: 6. The CDR3 bases are TGTGCCAGCAGTCCATCGGGGGGGCAGAACACCGGGGAGCTGTTTTTT. Translating it yields CASSPSGGQNTGELFF.

The V gene is TRBV30, the J gene TRBJ2-5; D may be TRBD1 (5 bases). The length of the CDR3 is 13 residues. V lost 3 bases, J lost 5 bases, and 13 bases lay in between. Germline CDR1 is GTSNPN and CDR2 is SVGIG (reference sequence). The CDR3: CAWSAGPLETQYF. The CDR3 region has the DNA TGTGCCTGGAGCGCAGGGCCTTTGGAGACCCAGTACTTC.

This chain uses TRBV11-2 with TRBJ2-3; 9 bases map to TRBD1. The CDR3 totals 16 residues. Germline CDR1 SGHAT, CDR2 FQNNGV. The V and J ends lost 3 bases and 7 bases, in that order; junction bases with no gene match: 11. CDR3 nucleotide sequence: TGTGCCAGCAGCTTCCCCATAGGGACAGGGCGACATACGCAGTATTTT. Protein sequence: CASSFPIGTGRHTQYF.

This chain connects TRBV7-9 to TRBJ2-7, with a tentative D call TRBD2 (5 bases). Trimming left V 4 bases short and J 3 bases short, with 22 bases between. The CDR3 has 17 residues. Looked up from germline, CDR1 is SEHNR and CDR2 is FQNEAQ (reference sequence). CDR3: CASSSFLVGEGYYEQYF. In DNA, the CDR3 is TGTGCCAGCAGCTCCTTCCTTGTAGGAGAGGGTTACTACGAGCAGTACTTC.

This clonotype was found once. The V gene is TRBV6-6, the J gene TRBJ2-1; D gene unclear. CDR3 length: 11 residues. Trimming left V 8 bases short and J 10 bases short, with 12 bases between. Germline CDR1 MNHNY, CDR2 SVGAGI (reference sequence). The CDR3 DNA follows: TGTGCCAGCGTGAGCCTAGGGGAGCAGTTCTTC. Translation gives CASVSLGEQFF.

The rearrangement links TRBV10-2 to TRBJ2-3; D may be TRBD2 (6 bases). Trimming shortened V by 6 bases and J by 5 bases, and 15 bases separated the two germline ends. Per the germline V gene, CDR1 is WSHSY and CDR2 is SAAADI. The CDR3 runs 14 residues. The CDR3 DNA follows: TGCGCCAGCAGCCTAGCATGGGGGGAAGATACGCAGTATTTT. This gives the protein CASSLAWGEDTQYF.

This chain joins TRBV20-1 and TRBJ2-5, with D perhaps TRBD1 or TRBD2 (5 bases each). The CDR3 runs to 13 residues. The V gene lost 5 bases and the J gene lost 9 bases, with 19 bases spanning the gap. Germline values: CDR1 DFQATT, CDR2 SNEGSKA (reference sequence). CDR3 in amino acids: CSAGGRSNQPQYF. CDR3 in DNA: TGCAGTGCTGGGGGACGGAGCAATCAGCCCCAGTACTTC.

The rearrangement uses TRBV6-2 or TRBV6-3 and TRBJ2-1; 10 bases are shared with TRBD2. Germline CDR1 MNHEY, CDR2 SVGEGT. V trimming: 10 bases; J trimming: 2 bases; junction bases outside the gene matches: 17. This CDR3 contains 18 residues. The CDR3 nucleotides are TGTGCCACCCTAACAATGGTAGCGGGGGGCGAGACCTACAATGAGCAGTTCTTC. Translation: CATLTMVAGGETYNEQFF.

In DNA form, the CDR3 reads TGTGCCAGCAGCGGGGACCGGTTTAGCTCCTACAATGAGCAGTTCTTC. Amino acids: CASSGDRFSSYNEQFF. V is TRBV9 and J is TRBJ2-1, with D perhaps matching TRBD1 or TRBD2 (5 bases each). The germline CDR1 and CDR2 sequences are SGDLS and YYNGEE. The length of the CDR3 is 16 residues. V lost 3 bases to trimming and J lost 0 bases, with 13 bases between them. Variable domain in full (rest from reference TRBV9 and TRBJ2-1): DSGVTQTPKHLITATGQRVTLRCSPRSGDLSVYWYQQSLDQGLQFLIQYYNGEERAKGNILERFSAQQFPDLHSELNLSSLELGDSALYFCASSGDRFSSYNEQFFGPGTRLTVL.

The chain combines TRBV6-6 with TRBJ2-1, with D perhaps TRBD1 or TRBD2 (5 bases each). In germline, CDR1 is MNHNY, CDR2 SVGAGI (reference sequence). Trimming took off 4 bases at V and 0 bases at J, with 16 bases between the two ends. The CDR3 covers 17 residues. The CDR3 loop reads CASSFPSGTGSYNEQFF. CDR3 DNA: TGTGCCAGCAGTTTCCCCTCCGGGACGGGCTCCTACAATGAGCAGTTCTTC.

The table lists this clonotype with a count of one. The chain couples TRBV7-2 to TRBJ1-2; D ambiguous. The CDR3 extends over 14 amino acids. CDR1 is SGHTA, CDR2 FQGNSA, per germline. V lost 7 bases, J lost 2 bases, and 14 bases lay in between. The CDR3 sequence: CASTPGRTNYGYTF. For the CDR3, the DNA is TGTGCCAGCACCCCGGGTCGTACCAACTATGGCTACACCTTC.

The chain employs TRBV5-8 and TRBJ1-2; D unresolved. V lost 1 base to trimming and J lost 6 bases, with 10 bases between them. CDR1 SGHTS and CDR2 YDEGEE come from the germline V gene. The CDR3 runs to 13 residues. The CDR3 reads CASSLMWGNGYTF. DNA for the CDR3: TGTGCCAGCAGCTTGATGTGGGGAAATGGCTACACCTTC.

This clonotype appeared once. The chain couples TRBV20-1 to TRBJ2-3; TRBD2 agrees at 10 bases. Trimming took 5 bases from V and 3 from J; bases not matched to a gene: 5. The CDR3 covers 14 residues. Germline values: CDR1 DFQATT, CDR2 SNEGSKA (reference sequence). CDR3 sequence reads: CSAPGTSATDTQYF. The DNA of the CDR3 is TGCAGTGCTCCCGGGACTAGCGCTACAGATACGCAGTATTTT.

V usage is TRBV7-2 and J usage is TRBJ2-4; TRBD2 aligns across 9 bases. Germline V gives CDR1 SGHTA, CDR2 FQGNSA. V lost 4 bases and J lost 6; bases outside the gene matches: 10. The CDR3 covers 16 residues. CDR3 protein: CASSSQAGGRGNIQYF. The CDR3 region has the DNA TGTGCCAGCAGCTCGCAGGCGGGGGGGCGGGGAAACATTCAGTACTTC.

This chain joins TRBV24-1 and TRBJ1-2; D is possibly TRBD1 (6 bases). The V gene lost 4 bases and the J gene lost 5 bases, with 19 bases spanning the gap. This CDR3 comprises 16 residues. Per the germline V gene, CDR1 is KGHDR and CDR2 is SFDVKD. The CDR3: CATSDTTSDRPYGYTF. Written as DNA, the CDR3 is TGTGCCACCAGTGACACCACTTCAGACAGGCCATATGGCTACACCTTC.

This clonotype was seen a few times. J is TRBJ2-5 and V is TRBV20-1; possible D gene TRBD2, 5 bases. The end of the DNA is better explained by TRBJ2-7, so the J call may be wrong. Per the germline V gene, CDR1 is DFQATT and CDR2 is SNEGSKA (reference sequence). The CDR3 consists of 15 residues. CDR3 amino acids: CSARDRLSVSYEQYF. The CDR3 DNA sequence: TGCAGTGCTAGAGATCGGCTTAGCGTGTCCTACGAGCAGTACTTC.

The J gene is TRBJ2-1, the V gene TRBV4-2; 10 bases are shared with TRBD1. J was trimmed by 0 bases and V by 4 bases; bases with no gene match: 21. The germline V gene has CDR1 LGHNA and CDR2 YNFKEQ. The CDR3 has 22 amino acids. CDR3 coding DNA: TGTGCCAGCAGCCGACTGATCCGACAGGGGGCGAGTTGGACCAGCTCCTACAATGAGCAGTTCTTC. It specifies CASSRLIRQGASWTSSYNEQFF.

The J gene is TRBJ1-2, the V gene TRBV12-3 or TRBV12-4; tentative D call: TRBD1 (5 bases). The V end was cut by 6 bases, the J end by 6 bases, with 17 bases between. The CDR3 runs to 14 residues. The CDR3, as DNA: TGTGCCAGCAGCCGTCCCGGGGGGGTTCATGGCTACACCTTC. Its translation: CASSRPGGVHGYTF.

As regards this clonotype: An end of the junction differs from the germline gene, which may be a read error. The V call is TRBV29-1, the J call TRBJ2-3; no firm D call. The CDR3 covers 13 residues. Germline V gene data show CDR1 as SQVTM and CDR2 as ANQGSEA. The CDR3 DNA reads TGCAGCGTTGAGGGCGGCAGCACAGATACGCCGTATTTT. Its protein is CSVEGGSTDTPYF.

The chain links TRBV4-1 to TRBJ2-1; D tentatively fits TRBD1 or TRBD2 (5 bases each). V was clipped by 0 bases and J by 0 bases, with 12 bases between them. The CDR3 length is 17 residues. Germline CDR1 and CDR2: MGHRA and YSYEKL. The CDR3 reads CASSQELGTLSYNEQFF. CDR3 nucleotides: TGCGCCAGCAGCCAAGAACTAGGGACCCTCTCCTACAATGAGCAGTTCTTC.

The gene calls are TRBV5-1 and TRBJ2-1, with unresolved D. The V end lost 0 bases, the J end lost 7 bases, and 14 bases lay between the germline ends. The V gene's germline CDR1 is SGHRS and CDR2 YFSETQ. This CDR3 comprises 15 residues. The CDR3 DNA reads as TGCGCCAGCAGCTTGGAATACTGGGGTTCGAATGAGCAGTTCTTC. Translated, it gives CASSLEYWGSNEQFF.